These 31 T cell receptor beta chains were all obtained from the same sample, sequenced in a study of PD-1 blockade in classical Hodgkin lymphoma. TCRdb's copy holds only in-frame clones and misses some; the assay was immunoSEQ multiplex PCR. The data hold almost 15,000 clones, with around 90% observed a single time. Time point here: cycle 4 day 1 (C4D1), after around six weeks of nivolumab. Relapse after autologous stem cell transplantation occurred in every patient, and brentuximab vedotin exposure varied. It was by magnetic negative selection that CD8+ T cells were isolated from thawed PBMCs. Material: CD8+ T cells from blood, obtained before the fourth cycle of nivolumab. The receptor source for this set is a human donor with classical Hodgkin lymphoma.

J is TRBJ1-2 and V is TRBV4-1; 7 nucleotides agree with TRBD1. The CDR3 extends over 15 amino acids. Germline trimming cut 0 bases from V and 2 bases from J; bases unmatched to any gene: 3. Germline V gene lookup returns CDR1 MGHRA and CDR2 YSYEKL. The CDR3 reads CASSQEPTGNYGYTF. CDR3 coding DNA: TGCGCCAGCAGCCAAGAACCGACAGGGAACTATGGCTACACCTTC.

The chain couples TRBV7-8 to TRBJ1-1; D perhaps matches TRBD1 (6 bases). Trimming pared 2 bases from V and 0 bases from J, leaving 7 bases between. Germline V CDR1 and CDR2: SGHVS, FQNEAQ. The CDR3 sequence is 14 residues long. In nucleotides, the CDR3 is TGTGCCAGCAGCTTAAGGGGGTTGAACACTGAAGCTTTCTTT. Encoded protein: CASSLRGLNTEAFF.

J is TRBJ2-2 and V is TRBV5-6; D is ambiguous. Looked up from germline, CDR1 is SGHDT and CDR2 is YYEEEE. V dropped 4 bases and J dropped 7 bases, with 8 bases sitting between them. The CDR3 loop spans 12 amino acids. The CDR3 protein is CASSHGYGELFF. CDR3 DNA: TGTGCCAGCAGCCACGGGTACGGGGAGCTGTTTTTT.

This chain joins TRBV7-6 and TRBJ2-7; 9 positions agree with TRBD1. Germline-derived CDR1 and CDR2 are SGHVS and FNYEAQ. V shed 5 bases and J 6 bases; nucleotides not matched to a gene: 11. This CDR3 is 15 amino acids long. The CDR3 protein is CASSAGQGFAREQYF. The CDR3 region has the DNA TGTGCCAGCAGCGCCGGACAGGGGTTTGCACGCGAGCAGTACTTC. Variable domain in full (rest from reference TRBV7-6 and TRBJ2-7): GAGVSQSPRYKVTKRGQDVALRCDPISGHVSLYWYRQALGQGPEFLTYFNYEAQQDKSGLPNDRFSAERPEGSISTLTIQRTEQRDSAMYRCASSAGQGFAREQYFGPGTRLTVT.

V usage is TRBV19 and J usage is TRBJ1-5; D is unresolved. Trimming pared 2 bases from V and 0 bases from J, leaving 5 bases between. Germline V gives CDR1 LNHDA, CDR2 SQIVND (reference sequence). CDR3 size: 14 residues. The CDR3 sequence: CASSIRDSNQPQHF. The CDR3 coding sequence is TGTGCCAGTAGTATAAGGGATAGCAATCAGCCCCAGCATTTT.

This clone was recorded once. This chain joins TRBV29-1 and TRBJ2-7, with D perhaps matching TRBD2 (6 bases). The CDR3 length is 12 residues. Germline lookup yields CDR1 SQVTM and CDR2 ANQGSEA. The V end lost 6 bases, the J end lost 0 bases, and 9 bases lay between the germline ends. The CDR3 loop is CSVEGSSYEQYF. The CDR3 coding sequence is TGCAGCGTGGAGGGGAGCTCCTACGAGCAGTACTTC.

The CDR3 region is CASSIGLYEETQYF. The CDR3 DNA reads TGTGCCAGTAGTATCGGACTGTACGAAGAGACCCAGTACTTC. This chain connects TRBV19 to TRBJ2-5, with D maybe TRBD2 (5 bases). The CDR3 runs 14 residues. Looked up from germline, CDR1 is LNHDA and CDR2 is SQIVND (reference sequence). Trimming took 3 bases from V and 3 from J, leaving 11 bases between them.

The genes are TRBV27 and TRBJ2-1; 7 bases are a match to TRBD2. Germline loops: CDR1 MNHEY, CDR2 SMNVEV (reference sequence). Losses at the gene ends were 5 bases for V and 7 bases for J; bases not matched to a gene: 11. The CDR3 totals 15 residues. CDR3 sequence: CASSARAGRRNEQFF. The DNA of the CDR3 is TGTGCCAGCAGTGCAAGAGCGGGGCGTCGGAATGAGCAGTTCTTC.

J is TRBJ2-7 and V is TRBV4-1; 8 bases map to TRBD1. The CDR3 spans 14 residues. The germline gives CDR1 MGHRA, CDR2 YSYEKL. V was clipped by 4 bases and J by 1 base; unmatched bases: 3. CDR3 amino acids: CASSLGQGSYEQYF. CDR3 DNA: TGCGCCAGCAGCCTCGGACAGGGTTCCTACGAGCAGTACTTC.

The gene calls are TRBV21-1 and TRBJ2-3; the table's D call TRBD2 went unverified against the DNA. TRBV21-1 corresponds to a pseudogene. The CDR3 extends over 15 amino acids. In DNA form, the CDR3 reads TGTGCCAGCAGCAAGCCATGCGGGAGCACAGATACGCAGTATTTT. Its translation: CASSKPCGSTDTQYF.

The chain is built from TRBV4-1 and TRBJ2-3; D is unresolved. V lost 4 bases and J lost 6, with 8 bases in between. This CDR3 has 12 residues. Germline V CDR1 and CDR2: MGHRA, YSYEKL. The CDR3 coding sequence is TGCGCCAGCAGCCTGCTAGGGGATACGCAGTATTTT. It codes for CASSLLGDTQYF.

The genes are TRBV27 and TRBJ2-1, with TRBD2 as a possible D gene (6 bases). Looked up from germline, CDR1 is MNHEY and CDR2 is SMNVEV (reference sequence). V was cut by 3 bases and J by 0 bases, with 6 bases left in between. This CDR3 spans 14 amino acids. As DNA, the CDR3 is TGTGCCAGCAGTTTGCGGGGCTCCTACAATGAGCAGTTCTTC. It encodes CASSLRGSYNEQFF.

This clone has a single count. This rearrangement joins TRBV29-1 to TRBJ2-7; D gene uncertain. V lost 4 bases to trimming and J lost 2 bases, with 12 bases between them. Germline V gene lookup returns CDR1 SQVTM and CDR2 ANQGSEA. The length of the CDR3 is 13 residues. CDR3 region: CSVAGFNAYEQYF. CDR3 nucleotides: TGCAGCGTTGCCGGGTTTAACGCCTACGAGCAGTACTTC.

This chain connects TRBV10-3 to TRBJ1-1, with 10 nucleotides matching TRBD1. Germline CDR1 ENHRY, CDR2 SYGVKD. The CDR3 is made up of 15 amino acids. V lost 4 bases to trimming and J lost 5 bases; unmatched junction nucleotides: 7. The CDR3 DNA sequence: TGTGCCATCAGTGCCGGGACAGGGGTTTGGACTGAAGCTTTCTTT. As protein: CAISAGTGVWTEAFF.

J is TRBJ2-7 and V is TRBV7-8; D possibly corresponds to TRBD2 (6 bases). The V gene lost 5 bases and the J gene lost 4 bases, with 18 bases spanning the gap. The CDR3 has 15 amino acids. Per germline, CDR1 SGHVS and CDR2 FQNEAQ. CDR3 sequence (DNA): TGTGCCAGCAGCCGTTACGGGCGGGACGGGTACGAGCAGTACTTC. It specifies CASSRYGRDGYEQYF.

The chain links TRBV2 to TRBJ1-5, with 8 bases identical to TRBD1. The V segment lost 4 bases and the J segment 4 bases; nucleotides outside the gene matches: 0. The germline gives CDR1 SNHLY, CDR2 FYNNEI. This CDR3 spans 13 amino acids. CDR3 DNA: TGTGCCAGCAGTGGGACAGGGAATCAGCCCCAGCATTTT. Protein sequence: CASSGTGNQPQHF.

The J gene is TRBJ2-7, the V gene TRBV11-2, with D perhaps matching TRBD1 (6 bases). The CDR3 length is 15 residues. CDR1 and CDR2 from the germline V gene are SGHAT and FQNNGV. V lost 3 bases and J 3 bases, leaving 15 bases between the germline ends. This chain's CDR3 is CASSFPRDTLYEQYF. CDR3 coding DNA: TGTGCCAGCAGCTTTCCCCGGGACACCCTCTACGAGCAGTACTTC.

The chain combines TRBV4-1 with TRBJ2-1, with D possibly TRBD2 on 6 matching bases. The CDR3 runs 16 residues. The germline gives CDR1 MGHRA, CDR2 YSYEKL. With 1 base removed from V and 3 bases from J, the gap between germline ends came to 13 bases. The CDR3 DNA sequence: TGCGCCAGCAGCCAAGTTCAGACTAGTCACTACAATGAGCAGTTCTTC. Residues: CASSQVQTSHYNEQFF.

The chain links TRBV7-9 to TRBJ2-5; TRBD2 agrees at 11 bases. Germline-derived CDR1 and CDR2 are SEHNR and FQNEAQ (reference sequence). The CDR3 runs 19 residues. With V trimmed by 2 bases and J by 3 bases, 14 bases remained unmatched. The CDR3, as DNA: TGTGCCAGCAGCTTAAGGGGTAGGCCGACTAGCGGGGAAAAAGAGACCCAGTACTTC. This encodes CASSLRGRPTSGEKETQYF.

V usage is TRBV19 and J usage is TRBJ1-6; D is possibly TRBD1 (6 bases). V lost 4 bases and J 11 bases, leaving 12 bases between the germline ends. Germline assignment: CDR1 LNHDA and CDR2 SQIVND (reference sequence). The CDR3 is made up of 13 amino acids. The CDR3 loop reads CASSTGVFPPLHF. CDR3 bases: TGTGCCAGTAGTACAGGGGTTTTTCCACCCCTCCACTTT.

The chain links TRBV13 to TRBJ2-3, with 13 bases lining up with TRBD2. Germline loops: CDR1 PRHDT, CDR2 FYEKMQ (reference sequence). The CDR3 has 16 amino acids. J was trimmed by 4 bases and V by 4 bases; bases with no gene match: 5. The CDR3 DNA reads TGTGCCAGCAGCTATACTAGCGGGGGGGCATCAGATACGCAGTATTTT. The encoded protein is CASSYTSGGASDTQYF.

J is TRBJ2-1 and V is TRBV7-9, with 12 positions matching TRBD1. Germline CDR1 SEHNR, CDR2 FQNEAQ (reference sequence). V gave up 5 bases and J gave up 8 bases; unmatched junction bases: 13. This CDR3 has 17 amino acids. As DNA, the CDR3 is TGTGCCAGCAGCACTAGTGGGGGGACAGGGGGCTATTATGAGCAGTTCTTC. It codes for CASSTSGGTGGYYEQFF.

This clone was picked up one time. The gene calls are TRBV7-9 and TRBJ2-7; 8 nucleotides align to TRBD1. The CDR3 is made up of 15 amino acids. The germline gives CDR1 SEHNR, CDR2 FQNEAQ (reference sequence). The V gene end was trimmed by 5 bases and the J gene end by 3 bases; junction bases not matched to a gene: 9. CDR3 DNA: TGTGCCAGCAGCGCAGGGACAGGCGTACTCTACGAGCAGTACTTC. This sequence encodes CASSAGTGVLYEQYF. Complete variable domain (other parts from reference TRBV7-9 and TRBJ2-7): DTGVSQNPRHKITKRGQNVTFRCDPISEHNRLYWYRQTLGQGPEFLTYFQNEAQLEKSRLLSDRFSAERPKGSFSTLEIQRTEQGDSAMYLCASSAGTGVLYEQYFGPGTRLTVT.

This clone was seen a few times. This chain links TRBV27 with TRBJ2-7, with TRBD1 matching 9 bases. Germline CDR1 and CDR2: MNHEY and SMNVEV (reference sequence). Losses at the gene ends were 11 bases for V and 5 bases for J; bases not matched to a gene: 10. The CDR3 consists of 13 residues. The CDR3 nucleotides are TGTGCCTCCGCCGGGACAGGGTCCAACGAGCAGTACTTC. It is translated as CASAGTGSNEQYF.

V is TRBV7-9 and J is TRBJ2-7, with D uncertain. This CDR3 spans 13 amino acids. The V end was cut by 2 bases, the J end by 6 bases, with 11 bases between. Germline CDR1 SEHNR, CDR2 FQNEAQ (reference sequence). CDR3 protein: CASSLNTGIEQYF. CDR3 DNA sequence: TGTGCCAGCAGCTTAAATACCGGTATCGAGCAGTACTTC.

The table lists this clone with a few counts. This chain uses TRBV19 with TRBJ1-4; a weak D match, TRBD1 (5 bases). V was clipped by 3 bases and J by 8 bases, with 16 bases between them. Germline V gene data show CDR1 as LNHDA and CDR2 as SQIVND (reference sequence). The CDR3 covers 15 residues. CDR3 coding DNA: TGTGCCAGTAGTATCGAGGGGCTCGTGGGGGAAAAACTGTTTTTT. This encodes CASSIEGLVGEKLFF.

DNA of the CDR3: TGTGCCAGCAGCACTACAGGGGAGGATTGGCCCCAGCATTTT. This codes for CASSTTGEDWPQHF. The chain joins TRBV28 to TRBJ1-5; 7 bases align to TRBD1. The germline CDR1 and CDR2 sequences are MDHEN and SYDVKM. The CDR3 sequence is 14 residues long. V was clipped by 6 bases and J by 9 bases; unmatched bases: 11.

The chain is built from TRBV19 and TRBJ2-7; D possibly corresponds to TRBD1 (5 bases). The ends were cut back, 5 bases at V and 1 base at J, with 9 bases in the middle. CDR1 is LNHDA, CDR2 SQIVND, per germline (reference sequence). CDR3 length: 13 amino acids. The CDR3 sequence is CASSSAGSYEQYF. The CDR3 region has the DNA TGTGCCAGTAGTTCGGCAGGGTCCTACGAGCAGTACTTC.

This chain uses TRBV7-9 with TRBJ1-1; TRBD1 matches 9 bases. This CDR3 has 14 residues. J was trimmed by 1 base and V by 5 bases; bases with no gene match: 2. Germline CDR1 and CDR2: SEHNR and FQNEAQ (reference sequence). The CDR3 coding sequence is TGTGCCAGCAGCCAGGGACAGGGGAACACTGAAGCTTTCTTT. Amino acid sequence: CASSQGQGNTEAFF.

This clone was counted only a few times. The CDR3 here is CASSQGGWQTQYF. Written as DNA, the CDR3 is TGTGCCAGCAGCCAAGGTGGTTGGCAGACCCAGTACTTC. V is TRBV4-2 and J is TRBJ2-5; D is unresolved. The germline CDR1 and CDR2 sequences are LGHNA and YNFKEQ. The CDR3 is 13 amino acids. V gave up 1 base and J gave up 6 bases, with 9 bases separating them.

V is TRBV10-3 and J is TRBJ1-3; a possible D gene is TRBD1 (6 bases). Germline loops: CDR1 ENHRY, CDR2 SYGVKD. CDR3 length: 14 amino acids. Trimming took 6 bases from V and 2 from J, leaving 11 bases between them. CDR3 amino acids: CAIRLQGAGNTIYF. In nucleotides, the CDR3 is TGTGCCATCAGGCTACAGGGAGCTGGAAACACCATATATTTT.